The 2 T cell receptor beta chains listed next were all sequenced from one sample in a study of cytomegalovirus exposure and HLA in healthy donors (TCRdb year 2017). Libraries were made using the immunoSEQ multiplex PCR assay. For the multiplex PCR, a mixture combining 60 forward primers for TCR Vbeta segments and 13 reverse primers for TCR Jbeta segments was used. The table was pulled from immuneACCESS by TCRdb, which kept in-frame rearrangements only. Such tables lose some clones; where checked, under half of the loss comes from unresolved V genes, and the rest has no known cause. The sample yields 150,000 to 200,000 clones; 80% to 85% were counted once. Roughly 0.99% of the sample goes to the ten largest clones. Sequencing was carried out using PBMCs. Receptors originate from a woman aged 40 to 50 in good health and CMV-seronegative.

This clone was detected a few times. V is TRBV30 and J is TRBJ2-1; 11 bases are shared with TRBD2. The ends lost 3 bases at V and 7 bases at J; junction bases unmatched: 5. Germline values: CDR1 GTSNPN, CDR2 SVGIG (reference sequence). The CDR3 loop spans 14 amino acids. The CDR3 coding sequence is TGTGCCTGGAGGGCTAGCGGGAGGCGGAATGAGCAGTTCTTC. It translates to CAWRASGRRNEQFF.

CDR3 DNA: TGTGCCAGCCTCAAACAGATGGACAGGAACACTGAAGCTTTCTTT. Amino acid sequence: CASLKQMDRNTEAFF. This chain links TRBV27 with TRBJ1-1, with D possibly being TRBD1 (6 bases). V was clipped by 8 bases and J by 1 base, with 17 bases between them. The CDR3 covers 15 residues. The V gene's germline CDR1 is MNHEY and CDR2 SMNVEV (reference sequence).